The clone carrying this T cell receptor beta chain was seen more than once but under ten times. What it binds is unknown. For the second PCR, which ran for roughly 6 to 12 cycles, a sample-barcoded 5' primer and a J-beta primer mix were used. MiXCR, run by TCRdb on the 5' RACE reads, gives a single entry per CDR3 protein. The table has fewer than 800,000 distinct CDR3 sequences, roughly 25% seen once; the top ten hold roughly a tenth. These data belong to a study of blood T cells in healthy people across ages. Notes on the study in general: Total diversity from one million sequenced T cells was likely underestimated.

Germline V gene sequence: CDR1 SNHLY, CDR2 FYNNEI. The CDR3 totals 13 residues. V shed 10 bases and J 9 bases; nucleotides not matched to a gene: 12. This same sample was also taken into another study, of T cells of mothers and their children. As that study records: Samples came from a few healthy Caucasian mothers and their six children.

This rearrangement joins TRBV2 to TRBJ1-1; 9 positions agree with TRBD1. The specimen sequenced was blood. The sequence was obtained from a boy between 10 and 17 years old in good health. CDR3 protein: CATLWDNRGQAFF. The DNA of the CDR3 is TGTGCCACGTTGTGGGATAACAGGGGGCAAGCTTTCTTT.